The source of this TCR beta chain is a study of shared clonotypes between healthy human individuals (dated by TCRdb to the early 2020s). Regarding the study in general: The cohort comprised two women and a few men aged 18 to 49 years. Between about 0.85 and 9.5 billion PBMCs per donor were obtained by leukapheresis. Blood TCR repertoires of 5 or 6 healthy adults were deeply sequenced to estimate repertoire size and the extent of clonotype sharing between individuals. Libraries were prepared and TCR repertoires were sequenced by different laboratories using diverse techniques, in order to increase sequencing depth and limit assay-specific biases.

The germline V and J ends show losses of 0 bases and 7 bases respectively, and no gene match explains 15 bases of the junction. Taken from cysteine to phenylalanine, the CDR3 has 18 residues. Only the CDR3 portion is preserved as DNA: 54 bases, with reading frame beginning at the first base. Reading the germline V gene (reference sequence) gives CDR1 GTSNPN and CDR2 SVGIG. TCR CDR3 regions were amplified from genomic DNA by multiplex PCR using the deep immunoSEQ assay. Genomic DNA extracted from each cell subset was distributed evenly over all wells of several immunoSEQ 96-well plates, and each plate served as one replicate. For unsorted PBMC, 250 to 350 ng genomic DNA, equal to about 30,000 T cell genomes, was loaded into each replicate PCR. Ten immunoSEQ deep assay plates were used to sequence unsorted PBMC genomic DNA. The purified libraries were quantified using a Qubit 3.0 fluorometer, sized with a Bioanalyzer 2100, and then quantified again using the KAPA Library Quantification kit. Every immunoSEQ 96-well plate was sequenced on a dedicated single-read 150-cycle Illumina NextSeq 550 flow cell. Per the source publication's procedure: Because the immunoSEQ output included only junctional sequences and no quality scores, the filtering could not be the same as the filtering used for full-length reads. Sequences were annotated with PyIR, a Python wrapper for IgBLAST v1.9, and V/J genes and CDR3 were assigned using IMGT germline references. Reads were removed for weak V/J assignments (E-value above 1e-6), missing CDR3, stop codons, out-of-frame junctions, or ambiguous translated residues. V3J clonotypes were defined as sequences sharing an identical inferred V gene, J gene, and CDR3 amino acid sequence. The percentage overlap between two repertoires was calculated by dividing the number of shared unique clonotypes by the size of the smaller repertoire. Repertoire richness was assessed with RTK rarefaction, the Chao1 estimator, and Recon v2.1 estimates of unobserved clonotypes. Held by TCRdb, this immuneACCESS table contains in-frame sequences only and omits some clones. Under half of the omission traces to an unresolved V gene where checked; the cause of the rest is unknown. V, J and clone size derive from that table, while D and trimming were established from the DNA sequence. This sample holds some 530,000 clones; around 85% were observed only once. About 13% of the sample lies in the top ten.

What the work shows at the level of the full study, not this receptor alone: Sampling was restricted to blood, and TCR repertoires in tissues likely differ from the TCR repertoires found in blood. Because the study included a small number of donors, the genetic and exposure-history diversity represented was limited. Pairwise subsampling led to the expectation that sequencing depth would affect the degree of clonotype sharing among donors.

Healthy HIV-negative adults with no recently reported acute infections or vaccinations were included as donors. All donors were Caucasian adults living in Nashville, Tennessee, USA. For unsorted samples, 100 million or so PBMCs were counted, and genomic DNA was extracted using the QIAamp DNA Blood Mini kit. Blood was obtained by leukapheresis, after which PBMCs were separated by Ficoll-Histopaque density gradient centrifugation and cryopreserved in liquid nitrogen vapor phase. Note on this clone: Its antigen remains unidentified. Base qualities are not provided; no much larger clone lies one nucleotide away.

This TCR was recovered from a woman aged 35 to 49 in good health. Some clones in this sample may be carry-over from other donors' samples. Sample: PBMCs. The chain links TRBV30 with TRBJ1-4; the central 9 bases match TRBD1. CDR3 sequence: CAWSVKTRTGTGSEKLFF. The DNA sequence is as follows: TGTGCCTGGAGTGTCAAAACGAGGACCGGGACAGGGAGTGAAAAACTGTTTTTT.